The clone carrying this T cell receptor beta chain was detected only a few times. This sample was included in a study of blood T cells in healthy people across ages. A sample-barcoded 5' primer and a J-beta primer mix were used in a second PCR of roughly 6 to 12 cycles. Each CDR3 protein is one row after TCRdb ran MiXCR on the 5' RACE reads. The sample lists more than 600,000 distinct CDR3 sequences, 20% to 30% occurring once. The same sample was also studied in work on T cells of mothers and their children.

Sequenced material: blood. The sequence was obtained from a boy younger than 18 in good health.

The CDR3: CASRNGTTIFFSGANVLTF. CDR3 coding DNA: TGTGCCAGCAGGAATGGGACAACGATTTTTTTCTCTGGGGCCAACGTCCTGACTTTC. This chain joins TRBV2 and TRBJ2-6; D perhaps matches TRBD1 (6 bases). V dropped 6 bases and J dropped 0 bases, with 21 bases sitting between them. The germline V gene encodes CDR1 SNHLY and CDR2 FYNNEI. The CDR3 totals 19 residues.